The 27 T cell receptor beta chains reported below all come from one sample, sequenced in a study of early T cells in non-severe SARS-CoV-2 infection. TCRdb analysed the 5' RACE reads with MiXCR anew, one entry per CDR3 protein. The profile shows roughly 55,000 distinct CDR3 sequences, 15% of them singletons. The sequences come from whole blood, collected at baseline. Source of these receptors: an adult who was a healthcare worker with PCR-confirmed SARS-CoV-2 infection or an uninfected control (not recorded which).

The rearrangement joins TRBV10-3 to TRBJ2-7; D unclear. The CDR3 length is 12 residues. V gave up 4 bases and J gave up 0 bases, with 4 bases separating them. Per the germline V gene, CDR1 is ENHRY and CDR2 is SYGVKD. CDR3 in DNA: TGTGCCATCAGTGGGCTCTCCTACGAGCAGTACTTC. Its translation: CAISGLSYEQYF.

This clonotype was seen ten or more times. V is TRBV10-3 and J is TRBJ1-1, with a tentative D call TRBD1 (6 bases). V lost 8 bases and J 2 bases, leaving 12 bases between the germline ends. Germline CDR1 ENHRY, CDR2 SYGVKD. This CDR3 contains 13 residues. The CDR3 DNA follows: TGTGCCATCCAAGGACAGCCAAACACTGAAGCTTTCTTT. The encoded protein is CAIQGQPNTEAFF.

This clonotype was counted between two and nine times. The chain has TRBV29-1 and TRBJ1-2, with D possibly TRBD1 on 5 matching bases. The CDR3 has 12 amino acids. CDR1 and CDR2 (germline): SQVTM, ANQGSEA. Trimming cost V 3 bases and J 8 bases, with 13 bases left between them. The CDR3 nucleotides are TGCAGCGTTGAGGACCCCAGGGTCGGCTACACCTTC. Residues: CSVEDPRVGYTF.

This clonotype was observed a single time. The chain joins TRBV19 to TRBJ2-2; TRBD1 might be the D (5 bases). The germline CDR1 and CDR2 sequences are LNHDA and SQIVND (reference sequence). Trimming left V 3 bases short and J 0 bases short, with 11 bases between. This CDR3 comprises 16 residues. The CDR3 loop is CASSIRVSPNTGELFF. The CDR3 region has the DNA TGTGCCAGTAGTATCAGGGTCTCTCCGAACACCGGGGAGCTGTTTTTT.

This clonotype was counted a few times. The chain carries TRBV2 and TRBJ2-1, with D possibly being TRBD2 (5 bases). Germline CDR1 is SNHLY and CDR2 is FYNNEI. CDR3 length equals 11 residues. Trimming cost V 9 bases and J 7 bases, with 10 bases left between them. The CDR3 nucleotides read TGTGCCAGGGGGTCGGGGAATGAGCAGTTCTTC. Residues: CARGSGNEQFF.

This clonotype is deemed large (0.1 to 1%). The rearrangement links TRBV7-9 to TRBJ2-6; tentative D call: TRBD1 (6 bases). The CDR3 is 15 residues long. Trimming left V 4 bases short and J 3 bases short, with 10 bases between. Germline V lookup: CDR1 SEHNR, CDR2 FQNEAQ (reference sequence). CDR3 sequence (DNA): TGTGCCAGCAGCTATCAGGGGATTGGGGCCAACGTCCTGACTTTC. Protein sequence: CASSYQGIGANVLTF.

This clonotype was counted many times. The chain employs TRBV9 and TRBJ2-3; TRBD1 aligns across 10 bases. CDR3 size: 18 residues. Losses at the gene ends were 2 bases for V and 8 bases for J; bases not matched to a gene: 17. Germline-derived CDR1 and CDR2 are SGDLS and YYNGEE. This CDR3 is CASSVRDRGFPSSGTQYF. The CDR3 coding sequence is TGTGCCAGCAGCGTCAGGGACAGGGGATTCCCCAGCAGCGGTACGCAGTATTTT.

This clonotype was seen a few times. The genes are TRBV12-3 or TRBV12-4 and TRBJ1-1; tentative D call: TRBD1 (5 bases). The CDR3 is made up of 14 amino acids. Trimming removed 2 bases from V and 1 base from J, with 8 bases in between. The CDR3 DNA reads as TGTGCCAGCAGTTTACGGGGGGAGAACACTGAAGCTTTCTTT. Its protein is CASSLRGENTEAFF.

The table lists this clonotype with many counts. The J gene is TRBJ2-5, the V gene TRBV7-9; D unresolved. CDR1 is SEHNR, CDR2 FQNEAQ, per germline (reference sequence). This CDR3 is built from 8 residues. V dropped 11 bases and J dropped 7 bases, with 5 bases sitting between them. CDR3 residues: CAVGTQYF. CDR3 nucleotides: TGTGCCGTAGGGACCCAGTACTTC.

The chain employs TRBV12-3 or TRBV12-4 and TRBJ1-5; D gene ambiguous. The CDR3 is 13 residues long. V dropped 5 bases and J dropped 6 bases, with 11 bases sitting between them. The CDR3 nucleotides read TGTGCCAGCAGTCCCCTTGGAGGTCAGCCCCAGCATTTT. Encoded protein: CASSPLGGQPQHF.

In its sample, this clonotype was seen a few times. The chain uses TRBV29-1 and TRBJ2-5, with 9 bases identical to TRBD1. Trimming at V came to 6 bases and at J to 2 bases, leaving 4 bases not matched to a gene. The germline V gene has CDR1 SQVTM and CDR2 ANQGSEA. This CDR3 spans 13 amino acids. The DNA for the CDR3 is TGCAGCGTCGGGACAGGGAAGCAAGAGACCCAGTACTTC. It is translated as CSVGTGKQETQYF.

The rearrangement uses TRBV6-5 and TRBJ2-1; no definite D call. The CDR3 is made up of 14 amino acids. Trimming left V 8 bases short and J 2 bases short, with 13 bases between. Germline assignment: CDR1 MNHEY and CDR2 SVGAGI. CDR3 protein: CASHGAGTYNEQFF. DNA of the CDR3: TGTGCCAGCCACGGAGCTGGAACCTACAATGAGCAGTTCTTC.

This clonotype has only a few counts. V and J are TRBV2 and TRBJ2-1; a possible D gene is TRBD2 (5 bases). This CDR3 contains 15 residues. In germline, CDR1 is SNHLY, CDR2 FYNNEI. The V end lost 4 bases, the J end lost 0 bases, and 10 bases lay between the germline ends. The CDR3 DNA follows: TGTGCCAGCAGTGGGGGAGAAAGCTCCTACAATGAGCAGTTCTTC. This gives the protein CASSGGESSYNEQFF. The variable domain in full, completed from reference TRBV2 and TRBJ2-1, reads EPEVTQTPSHQVTQMGQEVILRCVPISNHLYFYWYRQILGQKVEFLVSFYNNEISEKSEIFDDQFSVERPDGSNFTLKIRSTKLEDSAMYFCASSGGESSYNEQFFGPGTRLTVL.

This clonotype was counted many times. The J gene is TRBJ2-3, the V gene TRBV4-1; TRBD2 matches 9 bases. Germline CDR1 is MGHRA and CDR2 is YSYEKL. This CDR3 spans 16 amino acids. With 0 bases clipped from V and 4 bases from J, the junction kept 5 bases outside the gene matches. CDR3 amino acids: CASSQERRGGPDTQYF. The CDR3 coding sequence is TGCGCCAGCAGCCAAGAAAGGCGGGGGGGCCCAGATACGCAGTATTTT.

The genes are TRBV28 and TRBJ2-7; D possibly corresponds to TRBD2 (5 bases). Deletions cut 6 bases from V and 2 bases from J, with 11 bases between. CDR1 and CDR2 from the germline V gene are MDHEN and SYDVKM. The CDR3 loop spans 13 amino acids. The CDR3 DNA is TGTGCCAGCAGCGGGCTAGCCCCCTACGAGCAGTACTTC. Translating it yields CASSGLAPYEQYF.

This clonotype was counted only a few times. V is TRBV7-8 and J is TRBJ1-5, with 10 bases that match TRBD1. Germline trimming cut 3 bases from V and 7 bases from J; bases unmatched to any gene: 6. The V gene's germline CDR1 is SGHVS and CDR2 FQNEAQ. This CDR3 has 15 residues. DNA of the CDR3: TGTGCCAGCAGCTTCGGGACAGGGGAAGGACAGCCCCAGCATTTT. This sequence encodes CASSFGTGEGQPQHF.

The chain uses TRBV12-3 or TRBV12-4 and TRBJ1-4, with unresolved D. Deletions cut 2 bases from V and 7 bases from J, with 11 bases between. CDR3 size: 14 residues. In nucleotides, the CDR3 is TGTGCCAGCAGTTTAAGGGCCGCAAGTGAAAAACTGTTTTTT. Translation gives CASSLRAASEKLFF.

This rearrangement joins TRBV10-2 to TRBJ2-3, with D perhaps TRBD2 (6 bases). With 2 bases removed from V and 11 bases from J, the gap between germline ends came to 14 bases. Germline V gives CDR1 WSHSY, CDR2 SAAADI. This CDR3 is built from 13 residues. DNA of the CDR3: TGCGCCAGCAGTGAGCGGGGACTCCTTCGGCAGTATTTT. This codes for CASSERGLLRQYF.

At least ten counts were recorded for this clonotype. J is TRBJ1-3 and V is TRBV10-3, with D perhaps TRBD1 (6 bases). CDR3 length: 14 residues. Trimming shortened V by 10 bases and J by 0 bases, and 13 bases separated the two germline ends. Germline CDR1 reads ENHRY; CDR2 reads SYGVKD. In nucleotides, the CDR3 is TGTGCCAACCGGGACACCTTCTCTGGAAACACCATATATTTT. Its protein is CANRDTFSGNTIYF.

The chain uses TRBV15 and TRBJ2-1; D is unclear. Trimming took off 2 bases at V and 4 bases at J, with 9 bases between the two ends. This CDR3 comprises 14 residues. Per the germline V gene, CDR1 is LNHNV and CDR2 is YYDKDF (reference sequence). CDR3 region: CATSRRDKYNEQFF. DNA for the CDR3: TGTGCCACCAGCAGAAGAGACAAATACAATGAGCAGTTCTTC.

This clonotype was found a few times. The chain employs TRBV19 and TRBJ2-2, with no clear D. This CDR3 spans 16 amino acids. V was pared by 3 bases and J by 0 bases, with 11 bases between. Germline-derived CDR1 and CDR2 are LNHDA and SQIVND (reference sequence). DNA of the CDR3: TGTGCCAGTAGTATTTTCGGCCTAGCGAACACCGGGGAGCTGTTTTTT. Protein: CASSIFGLANTGELFF.

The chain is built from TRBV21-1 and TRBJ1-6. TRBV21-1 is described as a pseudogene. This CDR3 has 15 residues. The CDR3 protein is CASSKRSSYNSPLHF. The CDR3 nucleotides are TGTGCCAGCAGCAAGAGGAGCTCCTATAATTCACCCCTCCACTTT.

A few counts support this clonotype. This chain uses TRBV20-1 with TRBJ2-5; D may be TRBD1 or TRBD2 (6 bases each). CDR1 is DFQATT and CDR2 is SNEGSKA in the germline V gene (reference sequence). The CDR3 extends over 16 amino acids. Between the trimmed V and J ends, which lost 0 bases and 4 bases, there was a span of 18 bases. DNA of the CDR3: TGCAGTGCTAGAGATAGGGGGGAGTTATCGGGAGAGACCCAGTACTTC. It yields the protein CSARDRGELSGETQYF.

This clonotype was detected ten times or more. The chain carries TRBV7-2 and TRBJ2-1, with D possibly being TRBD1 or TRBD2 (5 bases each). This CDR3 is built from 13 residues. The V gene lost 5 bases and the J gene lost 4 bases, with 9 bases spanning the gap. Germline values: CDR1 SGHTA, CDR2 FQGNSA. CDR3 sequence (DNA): TGTGCCAGCAGCCGGGACCTTTACAATGAGCAGTTCTTC. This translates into CASSRDLYNEQFF. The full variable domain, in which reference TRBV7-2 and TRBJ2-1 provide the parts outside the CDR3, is GAGVSQSPSNKVTEKGKDVELRCDPISGHTALYWYRQSLGQGLEFLIYFQGNSAPDKSGLPSDRFSAERTGGSVSTLTIQRTQQEDSAVYLCASSRDLYNEQFFGPGTRLTVL.

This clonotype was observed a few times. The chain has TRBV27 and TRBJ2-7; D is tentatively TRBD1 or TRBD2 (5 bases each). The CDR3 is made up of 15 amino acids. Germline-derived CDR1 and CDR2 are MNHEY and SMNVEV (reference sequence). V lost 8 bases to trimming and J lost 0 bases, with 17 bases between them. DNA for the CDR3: TGTGCCAGCTCGTCGTGGCGAGGGGACTCCTACGAGCAGTACTTC. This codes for CASSSWRGDSYEQYF.

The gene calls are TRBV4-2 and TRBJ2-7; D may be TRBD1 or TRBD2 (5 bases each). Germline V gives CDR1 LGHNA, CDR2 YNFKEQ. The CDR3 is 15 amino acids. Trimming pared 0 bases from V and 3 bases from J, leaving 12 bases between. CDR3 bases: TGTGCCAGCAGCCAAGATGACGGGGCGCGCTACGAGCAGTACTTC. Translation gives CASSQDDGARYEQYF.

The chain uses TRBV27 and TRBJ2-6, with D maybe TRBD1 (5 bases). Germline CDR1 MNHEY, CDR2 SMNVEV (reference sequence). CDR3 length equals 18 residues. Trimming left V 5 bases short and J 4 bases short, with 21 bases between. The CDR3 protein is CASSPRRQSPTGANVLTF. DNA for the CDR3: TGTGCCAGCAGTCCCCGGCGACAGTCCCCTACAGGGGCCAACGTCCTGACTTTC. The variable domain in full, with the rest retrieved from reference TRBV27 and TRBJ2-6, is EAQVTQNPRYLITVTGKKLTVTCSQNMNHEYMSWYRQDPGLGLRQIYYSMNVEVTDKGDVPEGYKVSRKEKRNFPLILESPSPNQTSLYFCASSPRRQSPTGANVLTFGAGSRLTVL.